This T cell receptor beta chain stems from a study of cytomegalovirus exposure and HLA in healthy donors. PCR amplification relied on 60 Vbeta primers (plus 13 Jbeta primers). Clones were sequenced by immunoSEQ multiplex PCR, and TCRdb holds only the in-frame ones, with some missing. The sample contains fewer than 65,000 clones, around 87% of which appear only once. This TCR came from a man younger than 35 in good health and CMV-seronegative. Sequenced: PBMCs.

The DNA of the CDR3 is TGTGCCAGCAGCTTAGACCGGGCGGGACAGGATGAAAAACTGTTTTTT. It translates to CASSLDRAGQDEKLFF. The chain links TRBV7-9 to TRBJ1-4; the match to TRBD1 covers 8 bases. Germline CDR1 reads SEHNR; CDR2 reads FQNEAQ (reference sequence). The CDR3 consists of 16 residues. V was pared by 1 base and J by 6 bases, with 7 bases of the junction left unmatched.